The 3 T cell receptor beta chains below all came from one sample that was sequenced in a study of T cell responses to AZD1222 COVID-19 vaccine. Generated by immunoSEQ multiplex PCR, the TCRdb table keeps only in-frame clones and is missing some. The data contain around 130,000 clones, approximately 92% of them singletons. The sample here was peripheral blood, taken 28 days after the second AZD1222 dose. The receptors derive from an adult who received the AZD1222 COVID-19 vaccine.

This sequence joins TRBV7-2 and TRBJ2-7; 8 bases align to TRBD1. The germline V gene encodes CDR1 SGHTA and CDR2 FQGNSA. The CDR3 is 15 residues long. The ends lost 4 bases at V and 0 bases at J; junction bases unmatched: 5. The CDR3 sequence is CASSSRTGSSYEQYF. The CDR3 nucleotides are TGTGCCAGCAGCTCCCGGACAGGGTCCTCCTACGAGCAGTACTTC.

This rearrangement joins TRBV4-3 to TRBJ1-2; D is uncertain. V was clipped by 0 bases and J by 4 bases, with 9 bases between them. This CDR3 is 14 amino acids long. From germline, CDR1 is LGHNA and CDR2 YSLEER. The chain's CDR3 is CASSQDQGPYGYTF. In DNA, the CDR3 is TGCGCCAGCAGCCAAGATCAAGGGCCCTATGGCTACACCTTC.

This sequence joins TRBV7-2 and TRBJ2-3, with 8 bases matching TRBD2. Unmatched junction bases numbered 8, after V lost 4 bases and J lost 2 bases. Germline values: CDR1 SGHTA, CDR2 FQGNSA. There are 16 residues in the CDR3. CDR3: CASSWASGHYTDTQYF. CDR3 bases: TGTGCCAGCAGCTGGGCTAGCGGGCACTACACAGATACGCAGTATTTT.